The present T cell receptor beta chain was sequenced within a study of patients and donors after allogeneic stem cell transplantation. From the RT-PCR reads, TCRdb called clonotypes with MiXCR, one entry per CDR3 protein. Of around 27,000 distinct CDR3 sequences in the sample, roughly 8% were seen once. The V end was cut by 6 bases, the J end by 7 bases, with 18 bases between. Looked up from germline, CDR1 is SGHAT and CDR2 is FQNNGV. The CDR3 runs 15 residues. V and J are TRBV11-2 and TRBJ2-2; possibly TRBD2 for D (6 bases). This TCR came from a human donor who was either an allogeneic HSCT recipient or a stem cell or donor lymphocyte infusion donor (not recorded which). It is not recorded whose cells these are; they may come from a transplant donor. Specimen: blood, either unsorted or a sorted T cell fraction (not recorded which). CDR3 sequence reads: CASRAGRGAYGELFF. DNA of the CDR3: TGTGCCAGCAGAGCCGGTCGCGGGGCGTACGGGGAGCTGTTTTTT.